The TCR beta chain described here comes from a study of T cells after yellow fever vaccination. Generation of TCR cDNA used 5'RACE template switching (which added a universal primer site and UMIs). TCRdb independently ran MiXCR on the 5' RACE reads; one entry per CDR3 protein. The sample comprises a few hundred thousand distinct CDR3 sequences, 7% to 9% of which are singletons, and around 17% rests with the top ten. The junction had 17 bases not matched to a gene; V was cut back by 5 bases and J by 6 bases. The CDR3 sequence is 18 residues long. CDR1 is DFQATT, CDR2 SNEGSKA, per germline (reference sequence).

The TCR was taken from a young man who received the YFV17D yellow fever vaccine. V is TRBV20-1 and J is TRBJ2-1; 12 nucleotides line up with TRBD2. The sequenced sample was PBMCs, obtained roughly seven weeks after the first yellow fever vaccination. The CDR3 sequence is CSAYSWTSGTGWGNEQFF. DNA of the CDR3: TGCAGTGCTTACTCCTGGACTAGCGGGACCGGGTGGGGCAATGAGCAGTTCTTC.